This T cell receptor beta chain originates from a study of blood T cells in healthy people across ages. Whole-study findings and limits: With unsorted PBMCs, a conclusive comparison of naive versus antigen-experienced cells was not possible.

As to this clonotype: What it recognizes is unknown.

For every donor, a draw yielded ten milliliters of peripheral blood. A sample-barcoded 5' primer and a J-beta primer mix were used in a second PCR of roughly 7 to 11 cycles. Through a template-switch adaptor with 12 random nucleotides, each cDNA molecule received a tag. TCRdb independently ran MiXCR on the 5' RACE reads; one entry per CDR3 protein. Among hundreds of thousands of distinct CDR3 sequences listed, 62% were seen once. V shed 7 bases and J shed 4 bases, with 14 bases lying between them. The germline CDR1 and CDR2 sequences are SGHAT and FQNNGV. The CDR3 is 15 residues long. The chain carries TRBV11-2 and TRBJ2-6; possibly TRBD1 for D (6 bases). Specimen: blood. This receptor was taken from a man between 25 and 39 years old in good health. DNA for the CDR3: TGTGCCAGCACCATGGGGGCATTCGGGGCCAACGTCCTGACTTTC. Residues: CASTMGAFGANVLTF.